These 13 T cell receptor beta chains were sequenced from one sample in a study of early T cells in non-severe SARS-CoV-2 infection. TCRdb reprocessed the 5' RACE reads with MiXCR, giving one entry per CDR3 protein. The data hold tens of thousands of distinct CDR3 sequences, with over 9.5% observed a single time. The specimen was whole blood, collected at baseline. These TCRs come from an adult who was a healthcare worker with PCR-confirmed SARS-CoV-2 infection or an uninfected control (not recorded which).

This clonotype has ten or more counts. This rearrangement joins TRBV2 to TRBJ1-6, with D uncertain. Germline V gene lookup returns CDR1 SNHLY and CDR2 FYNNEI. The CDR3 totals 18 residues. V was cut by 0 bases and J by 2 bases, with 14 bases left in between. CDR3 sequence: CASSEALNSRAYNSPLHF. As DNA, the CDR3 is TGTGCCAGCAGTGAAGCGTTAAACAGCCGGGCCTATAATTCACCCCTCCACTTT. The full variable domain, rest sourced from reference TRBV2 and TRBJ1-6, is EPEVTQTPSHQVTQMGQEVILRCVPISNHLYFYWYRQILGQKVEFLVSFYNNEISEKSEIFDDQFSVERPDGSNFTLKIRSTKLEDSAMYFCASSEALNSRAYNSPLHFGNGTRLTVT.

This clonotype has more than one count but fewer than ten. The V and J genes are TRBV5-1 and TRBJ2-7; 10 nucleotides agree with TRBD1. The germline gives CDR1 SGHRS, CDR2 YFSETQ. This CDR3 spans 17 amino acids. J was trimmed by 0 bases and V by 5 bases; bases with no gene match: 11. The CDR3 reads CASSLGDRGFSSYEQYF. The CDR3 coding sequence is TGCGCCAGCAGTCTAGGGGACAGGGGATTCTCCTCCTACGAGCAGTACTTC.

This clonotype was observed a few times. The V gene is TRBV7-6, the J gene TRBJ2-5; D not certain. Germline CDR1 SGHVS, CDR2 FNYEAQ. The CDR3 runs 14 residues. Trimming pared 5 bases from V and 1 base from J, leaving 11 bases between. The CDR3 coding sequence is TGTGCCAGCAGCGCCCGGAGCCGCCAAGAGACCCAGTACTTC. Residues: CASSARSRQETQYF.

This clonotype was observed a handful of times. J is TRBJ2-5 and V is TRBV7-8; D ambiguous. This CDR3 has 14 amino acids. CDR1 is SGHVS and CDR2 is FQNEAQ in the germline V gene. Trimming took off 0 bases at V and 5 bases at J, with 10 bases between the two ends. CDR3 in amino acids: CASSLASRSETQYF. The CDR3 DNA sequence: TGTGCCAGCAGCTTAGCAAGTCGGTCGGAGACCCAGTACTTC.

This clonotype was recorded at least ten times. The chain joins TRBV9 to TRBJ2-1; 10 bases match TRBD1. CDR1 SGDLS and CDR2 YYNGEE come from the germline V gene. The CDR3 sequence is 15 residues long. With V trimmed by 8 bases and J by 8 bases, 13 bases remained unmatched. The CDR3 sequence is CASSRDRGGWHEQFF. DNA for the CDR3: TGTGCCAGTTCCCGGGACAGGGGTGGCTGGCATGAGCAGTTCTTC. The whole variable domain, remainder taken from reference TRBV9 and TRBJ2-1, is DSGVTQTPKHLITATGQRVTLRCSPRSGDLSVYWYQQSLDQGLQFLIQYYNGEERAKGNILERFSAQQFPDLHSELNLSSLELGDSALYFCASSRDRGGWHEQFFGPGTRLTVL.

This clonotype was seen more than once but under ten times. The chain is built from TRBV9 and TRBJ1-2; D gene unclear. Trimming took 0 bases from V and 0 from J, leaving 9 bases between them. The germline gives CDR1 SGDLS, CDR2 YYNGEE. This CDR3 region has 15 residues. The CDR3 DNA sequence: TGTGCCAGCAGCGTAGGAACAGAGTCTAACTATGGCTACACCTTC. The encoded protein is CASSVGTESNYGYTF.

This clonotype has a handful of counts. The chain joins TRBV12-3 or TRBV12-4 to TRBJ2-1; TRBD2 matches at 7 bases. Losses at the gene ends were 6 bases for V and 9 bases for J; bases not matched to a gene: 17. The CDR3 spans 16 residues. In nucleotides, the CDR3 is TGTGCCAGCAGCTCCATAAGGGGCGGGAGAGCCGTTGAGCAGTTCTTC. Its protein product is CASSSIRGGRAVEQFF.

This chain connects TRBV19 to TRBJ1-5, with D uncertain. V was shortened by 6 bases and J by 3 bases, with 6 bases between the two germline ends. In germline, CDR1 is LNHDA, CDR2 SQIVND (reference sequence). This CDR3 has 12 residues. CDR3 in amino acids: CASSGINQPQHF. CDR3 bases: TGTGCCAGTAGCGGAATCAATCAGCCCCAGCATTTT.

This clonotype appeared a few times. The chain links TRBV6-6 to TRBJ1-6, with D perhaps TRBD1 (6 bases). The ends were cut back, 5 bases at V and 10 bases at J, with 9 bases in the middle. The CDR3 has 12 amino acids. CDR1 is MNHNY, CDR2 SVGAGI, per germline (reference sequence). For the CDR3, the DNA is TGTGCCAGCAGTCCAGGGGAATCACCCCTCCACTTT. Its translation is CASSPGESPLHF.

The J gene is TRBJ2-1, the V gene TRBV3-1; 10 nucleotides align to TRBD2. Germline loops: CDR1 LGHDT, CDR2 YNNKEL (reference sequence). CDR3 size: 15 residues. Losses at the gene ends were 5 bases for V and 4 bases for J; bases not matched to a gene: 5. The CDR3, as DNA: TGTGCCAGCAGCGAGCGGGAGGGATCTTACAATGAGCAGTTCTTC. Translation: CASSEREGSYNEQFF.

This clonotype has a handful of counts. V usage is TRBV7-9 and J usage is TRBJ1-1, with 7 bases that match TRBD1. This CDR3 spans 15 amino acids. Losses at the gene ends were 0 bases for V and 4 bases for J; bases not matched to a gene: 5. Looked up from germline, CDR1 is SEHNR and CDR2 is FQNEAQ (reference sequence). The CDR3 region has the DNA TGTGCCAGCAGCTTAGCAGGCGCAGGGGGCACTGAAGCTTTCTTT. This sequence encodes CASSLAGAGGTEAFF.

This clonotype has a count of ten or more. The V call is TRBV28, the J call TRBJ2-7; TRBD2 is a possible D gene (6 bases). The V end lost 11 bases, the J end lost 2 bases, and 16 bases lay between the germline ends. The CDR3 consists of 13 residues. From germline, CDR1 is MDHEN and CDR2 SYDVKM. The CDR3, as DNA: TGTGCCGGGTCCGCGGGACGAACCTACGAGCAGTACTTC. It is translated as CAGSAGRTYEQYF.

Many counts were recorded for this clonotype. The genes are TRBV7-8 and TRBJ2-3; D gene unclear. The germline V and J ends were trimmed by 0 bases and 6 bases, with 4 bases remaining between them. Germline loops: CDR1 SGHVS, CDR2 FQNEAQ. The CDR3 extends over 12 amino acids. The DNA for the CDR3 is TGTGCCAGCAGCTTAGCGCTTGATACGCAGTATTTT. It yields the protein CASSLALDTQYF. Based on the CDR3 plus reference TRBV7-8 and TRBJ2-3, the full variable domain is GAGVSQSPRYKVAKRGQDVALRCDPISGHVSLFWYQQALGQGPEFLTYFQNEAQLDKSGLPSDRFFAERPEGSVSTLKIQRTQQEDSAVYLCASSLALDTQYFGPGTRLTVL.